This T cell receptor (beta chain) was profiled in a study of blood T cell repertoires in COVID-19. Across the whole study: Samples of COVID-19 (acute and convalescent) were obtained from the United States, Italy and Spain. PBMCs, B-cell-depleted T cells, or T cells were the source of the cDNA or gDNA that made up the material.

How the authors handled the data: Amplifying reference gene primers gave estimates of nucleated cell counts. Profiling relied on immunoSEQ multiplex PCR, and the TCRdb table lists in-frame clones only, not all of them. The V and J calls and clone size were taken over from that table, and D and trimming were inferred from the DNA. The repertoire holds tens of thousands of clones, with roughly four fifths as singletons. The CDR3 spans 14 residues. CDR1 and CDR2 (germline): MNHEY, SVGEGT. Trimming cost V 5 bases and J 4 bases; bases outside gene matches: 7. The chain employs TRBV6-2 or TRBV6-3 and TRBJ2-5; 7 positions agree with TRBD2. The clonotype was recovered from a human donor in a cohort sampled during active COVID-19. Input material: peripheral blood. Here the CDR3 DNA reads TGTGCCAGCAGTAGGGAGGGGCGGCGAGAGACCCAGTACTTC. It yields the protein CASSREGRRETQYF.